A selection of T cell receptor beta chains follows, all from one sample in a study of blood T cell repertoires in COVID-19. Repertoires were generated with immunoSEQ multiplex PCR, while TCRdb's copy carries only in-frame clones and drops some. The sample consists of some 150,000 clones, 85% to 90% of them appearing once. Sequenced sample: peripheral blood. The origin of the receptors is a man aged 50 or older with active COVID-19. The CDR3 runs from the conserved cysteine through the conserved F or W. The order of the fields is J gene, V gene, clone size, D gene, CDR3 protein, CDR3 DNA. D genes are given only for firm matches. Clone size is stated in some rows and not others, as once, few, many or a class when expanded.

>TRBJ1-5|TRBV6-1|NA|TRBD1
CASSETGQGDEPQHF
TGTGCCAGCAGTGAAACCGGACAGGGAGACGAGCCCCAGCATTTT
>TRBJ2-1|TRBV5-6|NA|NA
CASSAFGEQFF
TGTGCCAGCAGCGCTTTCGGTGAGCAGTTCTTC
>TRBJ1-2|TRBV7-9|NA|NA
CASSPGYTF
TGTGCCAGCAGCCCAGGCTACACCTTC
>TRBJ2-5|TRBV5-5|NA|TRBD1
CASSLRTGETQYF
TGTGCCAGCAGCCTCCGGACAGGAGAGACCCAGTACTTC
>TRBJ1-2|TRBV10-1|few|NA
CASRPLCRDMRDGYTF
TGCGCCAGCAGGCCACTCTGTCGGGACATGCGGGATGGCTACACCTTC
>TRBJ1-2|TRBV19|NA|TRBD1
CASSLGTASYGYTF
TGTGCCAGTAGTCTCGGGACAGCGAGCTATGGCTACACCTTC
>TRBJ2-7|TRBV6-5|NA|TRBD1
CASNPGTGPYEQYF
TGTGCCAGCAACCCTGGGACAGGGCCCTACGAGCAGTACTTC
>TRBJ1-1|TRBV25-1|NA|NA
CASVLGGTEAFF
TGTGCCAGTGTTTTGGGGGGGACTGAAGCTTTCTTT
>TRBJ1-4|TRBV21-1|NA|NA
CASSKRRDRGNEKLFF
TGTGCCAGCAGCAAAAGGAGGGACAGGGGTAATGAAAAACTGTTTTTT
>TRBJ1-5|TRBV3-1/TRBV3-2|NA|TRBD1
CASSRFRGMMGNQPQHF
TGTGCCAGCAGCCGCTTCAGGGGGATGATGGGCAATCAGCCCCAGCATTTT
>TRBJ1-4|TRBV5-4|once|NA
CASSARALDKEKLFF
TGTGCCAGCAGCGCGAGAGCCCTGGACAAAGAAAAACTGTTTTTT
>TRBJ2-1|TRBV29-1|NA|TRBD2
CSVVILAGGSYNEQFF
TGCAGCGTAGTAATACTAGCGGGGGGGTCCTACAATGAGCAGTTCTTC
>TRBJ2-2|TRBV2|NA|TRBD2
CASRASGASGGELFF
TGTGCCAGCAGGGCTAGCGGGGCCTCGGGAGGGGAGCTGTTTTTT
>TRBJ2-1|TRBV7-2|NA|NA
CASSTRRPDEQFF
TGTGCCAGCAGTACGCGCCGCCCGGATGAGCAGTTCTTC
>TRBJ2-4|TRBV3-1/TRBV3-2|NA|TRBD2
CASSRTRGPQNIQYF
TGTGCCAGCAGCCGGACTAGAGGGCCCCAAAACATTCAGTACTTC
>TRBJ2-5|TRBV10-1|NA|TRBD1
CASRDYWDREEETQYF
TGCGCCAGCAGAGATTACTGGGACAGGGAAGAAGAGACCCAGTACTTC
>TRBJ2-1|TRBV30|NA|TRBD2
CAWSQSGGQFF
TGTGCCTGGAGTCAAAGCGGGGGACAGTTCTTC
>TRBJ1-5|TRBV27|NA|NA
CASSRGGGQPQHF
TGTGCCAGCAGTCGAGGGGGTGGTCAGCCCCAGCATTTT
>TRBJ2-7|TRBV18|NA|TRBD1
CASAGQASYEQYF
TGTGCCAGTGCGGGACAGGCGAGCTACGAGCAGTACTTC
>TRBJ1-5|TRBV6-2/TRBV6-3|NA|NA
CASGPGGRGSNQPQHF
TGTGCCAGCGGCCCCGGGGGTAGGGGAAGCAATCAGCCCCAGCATTTT
>TRBJ2-3|TRBV27|once|NA
CASSSGWSTDTQYF
TGTGCCAGCAGTTCAGGGTGGAGTACAGATACGCAGTATTTT
>TRBJ2-4|TRBV29-1|NA|NA
CSATGGMVPLDIQYF
TGCAGCGCCACCGGCGGGATGGTGCCCCTTGACATTCAGTACTTC
>TRBJ2-6|TRBV28|NA|NA
CATNLGRGSGANVLTF
TGTGCCACCAACTTGGGAAGGGGGTCTGGGGCCAACGTCCTGACTTTC
>TRBJ1-4|TRBV6-1|NA|NA
CASSEVENEKLFF
TGTGCCAGCAGTGAGGTAGAAAATGAAAAACTGTTTTTT
>TRBJ2-2|TRBV25-1|NA|TRBD1
CASSRDSRNTGELFF
TGTGCCAGCAGCCGGGACAGCCGAAACACCGGGGAGCTGTTTTTT
>TRBJ1-6|TRBV11-3|NA|NA
CASSSGRTGPLHF
TGTGCCAGCAGCTCTGGACGGACTGGCCCCCTCCACTTT
>TRBJ2-7|TRBV7-9|NA|TRBD2
CASSLGAGGPSVEQYF
TGTGCCAGCAGCTTAGGGGCGGGGGGGCCCTCCGTTGAGCAGTACTTC
>TRBJ2-7|TRBV12-5|NA|NA
CASGLGYEQYF
TGTGCTAGTGGTCTCGGTTACGAGCAGTACTTC
>TRBJ1-3|TRBV6-5|NA|NA
CASRLSGTGNTIYF
TGTGCCAGCAGACTCTCGGGGACTGGAAACACCATATATTTT
>TRBJ2-2|TRBV6-5|NA|NA
CGIGQRTANTGELFF
TGTGGAATAGGACAGCGAACGGCGAACACCGGGGAGCTGTTTTTT
>TRBJ1-6|TRBV3-1/TRBV3-2|NA|NA
CASSPRGNSPLHF
TGTGCCAGCAGCCCACGGGGGAATTCACCCCTCCACTTT
>TRBJ2-7|TRBV11-2|NA|NA
CASSLRFVSYEQYF
TGTGCCAGCAGCTTACGGTTCGTGTCCTACGAGCAGTACTTC
>TRBJ2-2|TRBV7-2|NA|NA
CASSWVGTSENTGELFF
TGTGCCAGCAGCTGGGTCGGGACTTCTGAGAACACCGGGGAGCTGTTTTTT
>TRBJ1-1|TRBV2|NA|TRBD1
CASRLQGQVTEAFF
TGTGCCAGCAGGCTACAGGGGCAAGTCACTGAAGCTTTCTTT
>TRBJ2-3|TRBV3-1/TRBV3-2|NA|NA
CASSQDRNFSTDTQYF
TGTGCCAGCAGCCAAGATCGAAACTTTAGCACAGATACGCAGTATTTT
>TRBJ1-2|TRBV7-9|NA|NA
CASSLFDGYTF
TGTGCCAGCAGCTTATTCGATGGCTACACCTTC
>TRBJ2-5|TRBV5-4|NA|TRBD2
CASSIAGPLQETQYF
TGTGCCAGCAGCATAGCGGGGCCTCTACAAGAGACCCAGTACTTC
>TRBJ2-3|TRBV5-4|NA|TRBD1
CASSRPETGISDTQYF
TGTGCCAGCAGCCGTCCGGAGACAGGGATCTCAGATACGCAGTATTTT
>TRBJ2-5|TRBV11-2|NA|NA
CASTQGTTQETQYF
TGTGCCAGCACTCAGGGAACTACCCAAGAGACCCAGTACTTC
>TRBJ2-2|TRBV6-5|NA|NA
CASSAQAGELFF
TGTGCCAGCAGCGCACAGGCCGGGGAGCTGTTTTTT
>TRBJ2-1|TRBV10-3|NA|TRBD2
CAISELGGLAGYNEQFF
TGTGCCATCAGTGAACTCGGGGGTCTAGCGGGATACAATGAGCAGTTCTTC
>TRBJ1-2|TRBV19|NA|NA
CASSRAAGPTNYGYTF
TGTGCCAGTAGTCGAGCCGCGGGGCCCACTAACTATGGCTACACCTTC